This TCR beta chain was captured in a study of cytomegalovirus exposure and HLA in healthy donors. As for the study in general: Among 398 genotyped donors, about 85% fell in the Caucasian-associated ancestry cluster. Study conclusions and caveats: In a later analysis, common viral pathogens appeared linked to several of the most significant clusters. Some highly shared sequence variants likely arose as a pipeline artifact.

The CDR3 has 13 residues. V shed 8 bases, J shed 3 bases, and the junction held 7 bases outside the gene matches. From germline, CDR1 is MNHEY and CDR2 SVGAGI. With 60 Vbeta and 13 Jbeta primers, the PCR was carried out. Profiling relied on immunoSEQ multiplex PCR, and the TCRdb table lists in-frame clones only, not all of them. The table has a few hundred thousand clones, 60% to 80% seen once. As concerns this clone: Its antigen remains unidentified.

The specimen sequenced was PBMCs. This chain joins TRBV6-5 and TRBJ2-7; 7 bases fit TRBD2. The receptor comes from a man aged 18 to 35 in good health and CMV-seronegative. For the CDR3, the DNA is TGTGCCAGCGGTAAAACTAGCGACTACGAGCAGTACTTC. Protein product: CASGKTSDYEQYF.